Below, 9 T cell receptor beta chains from the same sample are listed, as sequenced in a study of neoadjuvant anti-PD-1 for oral cavity cancer. Profiling relied on immunoSEQ multiplex PCR, and the TCRdb table lists in-frame clones only, not all of them. The sample consists of under 85,000 clones, about 80% of them appearing once. The specimen comprised PBMCs, sampled before nivolumab (anti-PD-1) treatment. The receptors derive from a person aged 35-79 years with oral cavity squamous cell carcinoma.

Points on this clone: Other DNA variants within this sample encode the same CDR3. V is TRBV25-1 and J is TRBJ2-7, with D unresolved. The CDR3 covers 13 residues. V was shortened by 2 bases and J by 0 bases, with 5 bases between the two germline ends. Germline CDR1 and CDR2: MGHDK and SYGVNS. As DNA, the CDR3 is TGTGCCAGCAGTGAAGGCAACTCCTACGAGCAGTACTTC. Its translation is CASSEGNSYEQYF.

This clone was seen only a few times. Other nucleotide sequences from this sample produce the same CDR3. J is TRBJ1-2 and V is TRBV4-1, with TRBD1 identical over 8 bases. The V gene's germline CDR1 is MGHRA and CDR2 YSYEKL. CDR3 length: 14 amino acids. The V and J ends lost 1 base and 4 bases, in that order; junction bases with no gene match: 2. CDR3 protein: CASSQAGTGYGYTF. Here the CDR3 DNA reads TGCGCCAGCAGCCAAGCCGGGACAGGCTATGGCTACACCTTC.

This sequence joins TRBV28 and TRBJ1-2; D is unclear. This CDR3 contains 18 residues. In germline, CDR1 is MDHEN, CDR2 SYDVKM. With 2 bases removed from V and 4 bases from J, the gap between germline ends came to 23 bases. The DNA for the CDR3 is TGTGCCAGCAGTTTACCCCTTCGGGATGGTGGCGTGTTCTATGGCTACACCTTC. Translation gives CASSLPLRDGGVFYGYTF.

This sequence joins TRBV2 and TRBJ2-3; possibly TRBD2 for D (6 bases). Germline assignment: CDR1 SNHLY and CDR2 FYNNEI. Trimming pared 5 bases from V and 6 bases from J, leaving 9 bases between. This CDR3 contains 12 residues. This CDR3 reads CASSTAGDTQYF. CDR3 nucleotide sequence: TGTGCCAGCAGTACTGCGGGGGATACGCAGTATTTT. Combining the CDR3 with reference TRBV2 and TRBJ2-3 gives the whole variable domain EPEVTQTPSHQVTQMGQEVILRCVPISNHLYFYWYRQILGQKVEFLVSFYNNEISEKSEIFDDQFSVERPDGSNFTLKIRSTKLEDSAMYFCASSTAGDTQYFGPGTRLTVL.

The chain joins TRBV7-8 to TRBJ2-7, with 9 bases lining up with TRBD2. CDR3 length equals 15 residues. The germline V gene encodes CDR1 SGHVS and CDR2 FQNEAQ. V was clipped by 5 bases and J by 0 bases; unmatched bases: 5. This CDR3 is CASSPLAGSSYEQYF. CDR3 sequence (DNA): TGTGCCAGCAGCCCTCTAGCGGGGAGCTCCTACGAGCAGTACTTC.

The chain uses TRBV7-3 and TRBJ2-1; 10 nucleotides align to TRBD2. Germline V gives CDR1 SGHTA, CDR2 FQGTGA. There are 15 residues in the CDR3. The J segment lost 4 bases and the V segment lost 5 bases, leaving 5 bases of the junction unmatched. This CDR3 is CASSRSTSGYNEQFF. Here the CDR3 DNA reads TGTGCCAGCAGCCGTTCGACTAGCGGGTACAATGAGCAGTTCTTC.

V usage is TRBV5-1 and J usage is TRBJ1-2; maybe TRBD1 (5 bases). V was clipped by 4 bases and J by 5 bases, with 15 bases between them. CDR3 length: 14 amino acids. Germline lookup yields CDR1 SGHRS and CDR2 YFSETQ. The CDR3 loop is CASSRGGGEYGYTF. The CDR3 region has the DNA TGCGCCAGCAGCCGTGGGGGTGGGGAATATGGCTACACCTTC. The full variable domain, rest sourced from reference TRBV5-1 and TRBJ1-2, is KAGVTQTPRYLIKTRGQQVTLSCSPISGHRSVSWYQQTPGQGLQFLFEYFSETQRNKGNFPGRFSGRQFSNSRSEMNVSTLELGDSALYLCASSRGGGEYGYTFGSGTRLTVV.

The chain recombines TRBV14 with TRBJ1-1; D gene ambiguous. The germline V and J ends were trimmed by 4 bases and 4 bases, with 7 bases remaining between them. The CDR3 spans 12 residues. Germline CDR1 SGHDN, CDR2 FVKESK. This CDR3 is CASSPAGTEAFF. CDR3 DNA sequence: TGTGCCAGCAGCCCCGCGGGCACTGAAGCTTTCTTT.

This clone was detected once. The chain joins TRBV28 to TRBJ1-4; 8 positions agree with TRBD1. Germline values: CDR1 MDHEN, CDR2 SYDVKM. V trimming: 5 bases; J trimming: 8 bases; junction bases outside the gene matches: 10. The CDR3 spans 15 residues. CDR3 sequence: CASSPRTGMNEKLFF. In nucleotides, the CDR3 is TGTGCCAGCAGTCCCCGGACAGGGATGAACGAAAAACTGTTTTTT.